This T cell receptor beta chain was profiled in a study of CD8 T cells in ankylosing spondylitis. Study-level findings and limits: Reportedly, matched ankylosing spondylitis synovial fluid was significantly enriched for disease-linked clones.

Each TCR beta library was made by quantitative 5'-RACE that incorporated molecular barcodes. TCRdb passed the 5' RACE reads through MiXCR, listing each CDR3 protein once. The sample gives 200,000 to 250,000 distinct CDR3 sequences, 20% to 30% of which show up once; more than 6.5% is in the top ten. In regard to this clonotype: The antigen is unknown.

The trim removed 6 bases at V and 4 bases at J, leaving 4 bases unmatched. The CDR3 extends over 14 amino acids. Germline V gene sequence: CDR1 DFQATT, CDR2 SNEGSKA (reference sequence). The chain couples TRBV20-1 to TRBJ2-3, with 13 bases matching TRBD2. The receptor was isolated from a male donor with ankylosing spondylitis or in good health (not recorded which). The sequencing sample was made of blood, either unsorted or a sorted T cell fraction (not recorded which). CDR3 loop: CSAWTSGSSDTQYF. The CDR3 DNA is TGCAGTGCGTGGACTAGCGGGAGTTCAGATACGCAGTATTTT.